This TCR beta chain was sequenced in a study of shared clonotypes between healthy human individuals. The V segment lost 6 bases and the J segment 7 bases; nucleotides outside the gene matches: 4. The CDR3 totals 13 residues. Germline lookup yields CDR1 MNHEY and CDR2 SMNVEV (reference sequence). Naive CD8 cells were CD45RO-negative, positively selected for CCR7, excluding terminally differentiated effector memory CD45RA+ cells. Libraries were prepared by immunoSEQ multiplex PCR; TCRdb keeps only in-frame clonotypes and omits some of them. Of about 2.1 million clones listed, 93% are singletons. With respect to this clone: Distinct nucleotide sequences in the sample also encode this CDR3.

The specimen was naive CD8+ T cells from PBMCs. The chain links TRBV27 to TRBJ2-1; 9 bases are a match to TRBD1. This receptor was taken from a man between 18 and 29 years old in good health. Some clones in this sample may be carry-over from other donors' samples. The CDR3 loop reads CASSLTGGNEQFF. For the CDR3, the DNA is TGTGCCAGCAGCTTGACAGGGGGTAATGAGCAGTTCTTC.